Listed here are 7 T cell receptor beta chains from one sample, sequenced in a study of T cells in Graves' hyperthyroidism and ophthalmopathy (dated by TCRdb to about 2019). Library preparation used multiplex PCR. The sequencer was an Illumina HiSeq 2000. TCR beta CDR3 regions were amplified from RNA transcripts. The first round of RT-PCR for the TCR CDR3 was performed with the HTBI primer set and the Qiagen OneStep RT-PCR kit. The raw public data were reprocessed by TCRdb itself: fastp quality trimming at Q25, MiXCR clonotype calling, in-frame beta chains only. Rows are combined by CDR3 protein, so each entry shows the most common genes and DNA. This sample is represented by roughly 700,000 distinct CDR3 sequences; 17% of them were singletons. The leading ten clones occupy about a sixth of the sample. Sequenced: blood. The receptors originated from a man aged 50-59 years with Graves' hyperthyroidism.

This clonotype was counted at least ten times. The chain employs TRBV12-3 or TRBV12-4 and TRBJ1-2, with D maybe TRBD1 (5 bases). This CDR3 contains 14 residues. V was pared by 3 bases and J by 2 bases, with 10 bases between. CDR3 bases: TGTGCCAGCAGTTTGTCCGACAGCAACTATGGCTACACCTTC. Translating it yields CASSLSDSNYGYTF.

This sequence joins TRBV19 and TRBJ2-2; 8 nucleotides agree with TRBD1. V lost 6 bases to trimming and J lost 4 bases; unmatched junction nucleotides: 7. The CDR3 is 15 residues long. Looked up from germline, CDR1 is LNHDA and CDR2 is SQIVND (reference sequence). This CDR3 reads CASSKDRAGTGELFF. The CDR3 DNA reads as TGTGCCAGTAGCAAGGACAGGGCGGGCACCGGGGAGCTGTTTTTT.

V is TRBV28 and J is TRBJ1-2; 7 bases agree with TRBD1. This CDR3 is 14 amino acids long. Germline-derived CDR1 and CDR2 are MDHEN and SYDVKM. V trimming: 5 bases; J trimming: 4 bases; junction bases outside the gene matches: 7. This CDR3 is CASSLDRALYGYTF. In nucleotides, the CDR3 is TGTGCCAGCAGTCTCGACAGGGCCCTCTATGGCTACACCTTC.

This clonotype was seen ten or more times. The chain carries TRBV28 and TRBJ2-5, with 7 bases identical to TRBD2. Looked up from germline, CDR1 is MDHEN and CDR2 is SYDVKM. J lost 7 bases, V lost 3 bases, and 14 bases had no gene match. The CDR3 contains 16 residues. DNA of the CDR3: TGTGCCAGCAGTTTGCCCAGCGGGAAGGCCCCGGGGACCCAGTACTTC. Its protein is CASSLPSGKAPGTQYF. The complete variable domain, with remaining parts taken from reference TRBV28 and TRBJ2-5, reads DVKVTQSSRYLVKRTGEKVFLECVQDMDHENMFWYRQDPGLGLRLIYFSYDVKMKEKGDIPEGYSVSREKKERFSLILESASTNQTSMYLCASSLPSGKAPGTQYFGPGTRLLVL.

This sequence joins TRBV24-1 and TRBJ2-2; TRBD1 matches at 7 bases. The J segment lost 0 bases and the V segment lost 8 bases, leaving 2 bases of the junction unmatched. The CDR3 extends over 14 amino acids. CDR1 KGHDR and CDR2 SFDVKD come from the germline V gene. CDR3 amino acids: CATKGAANTGELFF. Written as DNA, the CDR3 is TGTGCCACCAAGGGGGCAGCGAACACCGGGGAGCTGTTTTTT.

In its sample, this clonotype was seen many times. The chain carries TRBV28 and TRBJ2-5; 7 nucleotides line up with TRBD2. The germline V gene encodes CDR1 MDHEN and CDR2 SYDVKM. V was clipped by 5 bases and J by 4 bases; unmatched bases: 13. The CDR3 runs 16 residues. The CDR3 here is CASSPRGEGTRETQYF. The CDR3 bases are TGTGCCAGCAGTCCTCGAGGGGAGGGGACTCGAGAGACCCAGTACTTC.

This clonotype appeared many times. The chain uses TRBV27 and TRBJ2-1; D gene ambiguous. CDR3 length equals 15 residues. Trimming shortened V by 6 bases and J by 6 bases, and 18 bases separated the two germline ends. The germline CDR1 and CDR2 sequences are MNHEY and SMNVEV (reference sequence). The CDR3 here is CASSREPGPTNEQFF. The CDR3 DNA follows: TGTGCCAGCAGCCGAGAGCCAGGACCTACCAATGAGCAGTTCTTC.